This T cell receptor beta chain was identified in a study of T cells in Graves' hyperthyroidism and ophthalmopathy (dated by TCRdb to the late 2010s). About the full investigation: Peripheral blood was collected at initial diagnosis, before any treatment. To identify TCR V-J signatures that set the groups apart, the researchers used a discovery cohort of approximately 98 patients, made up of 40 to 45 with Graves' ophthalmopathy and some 56 with stable Graves' hyperthyroidism. Whether ophthalmopathy could be predicted prospectively was tested in an independent validation cohort made up of about 18 hyperthyroidism patients plus 17 patients who later progressed to ophthalmopathy. The 100 or so discovery patients were randomly split 7:3 into training and test sets. In addition, the study compared T-cell repertoires in thyroid tissue and in blood from five or six Graves' hyperthyroidism patients. Once sampling was done, hyperthyroidism patients were given methimazole at a starting dose of 30 mg daily, whereas ophthalmopathy patients were given high-dose intravenous methylprednisolone. The paper describes TCR Vbeta CDR3 sequencing of 130 to 150 peripheral blood samples, made up of roughly 40 ophthalmopathy patients, around 73 hyperthyroidism patients and 17 progressor patients. The paper as a whole reports these results and caveats: In validation, the model predicted progression to ophthalmopathy a median of roughly 6.1 months before onset, with roughly 71% sensitivity and almost 75% specificity. Most expanded thyroid clonotypes (frequency above 0.001) were also detected in blood, a finding suggesting that blood repertoires may reflect thyroid immune responses. In cross-validation, a model built on a 13 V-J signature told ophthalmopathy apart from stable hyperthyroidism with less than 90% sensitivity and roughly 81% specificity, and in testing the same model reached 80%/75%. No statistical method was used to fix the sample size in advance, and group allocation was not hidden from the investigators.

In the case of this clonotype: Its binding antigen is unknown. Base qualities are not provided; no much larger clone lies one nucleotide away.

The TCR beta CDR3 regions were amplified from the RNA transcripts. The TCR CDR3 was subjected to a first round of RT-PCR using the HTBI primer set and the Qiagen OneStep RT-PCR kit. Libraries were constructed in a second round of multiplex PCR, after which size selection and purification were performed. Libraries were sequenced paired-end with 100 bp reads on an Illumina HiSeq2000. Per the original workflow: SOAPnuke was used to process the raw data, throwing out any read that contained adapters or uncalled bases, had a mean Phred below 15, or lacked an exact constant-primer or identifier match. COPE v1.2.5 was used to merge high-quality paired reads, and clonotypes were defined as unique nucleotide sequences. Clonotypes were aligned to IMGT TRBV, TRBD and TRBJ reference segments using MiTCR v1.1. Only V-J combinations with frequency above 0.0001, covering 99.2% of repertoires, were analysed. A TCS score was defined as the ratio between F50 (clonal expansion) and ExV (chaos), using BLOSUM62-based TCRdist between CDR3 peptides within each V-J. Welch's t-statistics and random forest reduced 514 V-J features to about 12, which were used in a naive Bayes classifier (R e1071). The public reads were run again by TCRdb, first through fastp at Q25 and then through MiXCR, and only productive beta chains were kept. Duplicate CDR3 protein sequences are folded into a single record with the most common DNA and genes. The V and J calls and clone size are TCRdb's, not the authors'. The sample yields hundreds of thousands of distinct CDR3 sequences; around 18% were counted once. The ten most abundant clones make up about 45% of the sample.

Stable Graves' hyperthyroidism was defined as the absence of progression to ophthalmopathy over 18 months of follow-up. Hyperthyroidism patients were newly diagnosed, had a disease duration of under 2 months, and were aged 18 to 65 years. The study excluded patients with uncontrolled infections, other autoimmune diseases, pregnancy or lactation. Diagnoses relied on clinical symptoms, serum thyroxine and TRAb, thyroid ultrasound and orbital computed tomography. PBMCs were separated from about 10 ml of fresh peripheral blood using Ficoll-Paque density gradient centrifugation. Total RNA was extracted with Trizol reagent, and quality was checked on an Agilent 2100 Bioanalyzer. The clonotype was recovered from a man aged 40-49 years with Graves' hyperthyroidism. Sequencing was carried out using blood.

For the CDR3, the sequence is CASSAGTGGEETQYF. DNA sequence: TGCGCCAGCAGCGCAGGGACTGGTGGGGAAGAGACCCAGTACTTC. This chain joins TRBV5-1 to TRBJ2-5; the D gene is possibly TRBD2, with 6 bases matching. The junction carries 16 bases between V and J, which are trimmed by 4 bases and 3 bases respectively. The germline V gene supplies CDR1 SGHRS and CDR2 YFSETQ. The CDR3, cysteine through phenylalanine, is 15 amino acids long. Only CDR3 DNA remains: 45 bases, in frame from the first base.